This T cell receptor beta chain was documented in a study of blood T cell repertoires in COVID-19 (TCRdb year 2020). About the study as a whole: Samples covering the acute and convalescent phases of COVID-19 were provided by collaborators in the United States, Italy and Spain. The material from the prospective study consisted of cDNA or gDNA derived from T cells, B-cell-depleted T cells, or PBMCs. Samples came from the ongoing ImmuneRACE study (first 160 participants) plus 1,254 subjects from 6 global collaborators. The repertoires were made available in a free public database intended to serve as a resource for research on the immune response to SARS-CoV-2. The dataset comprised deeply sampled blood TCRbeta repertoires from subjects exposed to, actively infected with, or recovered from COVID-19. Where HLA class I and class II types were available, the types were taken from metadata supplied by the sample provider, not from assay-based typing. The sample metadata nearly always contained a de-identified subject ID, COVID-19 status, age in years and sex.

The paper as a whole reports these results and caveats: Clinical and demographic metadata were provided uncurated, with the amount varying by source and participant.

TCRbeta CDR3 regions were amplified from genomic DNA using the immunoSEQ Assay, a bias-controlled multiplex PCR. In the source study's methods: Nucleated cell counts per sample were estimated from amplification of reference gene primers within the assay. Sequence reads were collapsed and filtered to measure the absolute abundance of every unique TCRbeta CDR3 rearrangement. Productive Simpson clonality was computed per sample as the square root of Simpson's diversity index over productive rearrangements. TCRdb's version of the immuneACCESS table is confined to in-frame rearrangements and falls short of the full clone set. An unresolved V gene accounts for under half of the shortfall where checked; the remainder is of unknown origin. V and J calls and clone size are copied from that table; D and trimming were computed from the DNA. This sample gives about 210,000 clones in total; around 81% of them show up just once. Under 4.5% of the sample rests with the top ten.

In the prospective study, participants were about 18 to 90 years old, resided in about two dozen geographic areas of the United States, and were enrolled through a virtual design. In the prospective study, participants were assigned to cohorts based on the clinical history participants reported in a screening survey and a study questionnaire. In the prospective study, mobile phlebotomists collected whole blood, serum and a nasopharyngeal or oropharyngeal swab from each participant. Additional blood draws and questionnaires over an approximately 2-month period could optionally be provided by prospective study participants. Before DNA extraction, prospective study blood samples were shipped either frozen or at room temperature. Details on this clone: Its cognate antigen has yet to be identified. One base away there is no much larger clone; base qualities are not given.

Counted from cysteine to phenylalanine, this CDR3 has 12 amino acids. Only CDR3 DNA is held: 36 bases, read in frame from base 1. The junction carries 11 bases between V and J, which are trimmed by 6 bases and 6 bases respectively. Taken from the germline V gene (reference sequence), the CDR1 and CDR2 loops are LNHDA and SQIVND. This sequence originates from a man younger than 45 with acute COVID-19. The sample consisted of PBMCs or T cells enriched from blood (not recorded which). The chain employs TRBV19 and TRBJ1-2; there is no confident call for the D gene. The CDR3 loop reads CASSYDLNGYTF. The nucleotides are TGTGCCAGTAGCTATGACTTGAATGGCTACACCTTC.